A single sample gave rise to the 10 T cell receptor beta chains below, sequenced in a study of neurological immune-mediated disorders. From the 5' RACE reads, TCRdb called clonotypes with MiXCR, one entry per CDR3 protein. The top ten hold approximately 7.4% of the sample, which has tens of thousands of distinct CDR3 sequences, roughly 5% seen once. The sequenced sample consisted of PBMCs. Source of these receptors: a man aged 18 to 35 with multiple sclerosis.

The gene calls are TRBV10-3 and TRBJ2-4; D might be TRBD1 (6 bases). The CDR3 spans 13 residues. Trimming left V 3 bases short and J 10 bases short, with 13 bases between. Germline CDR1 and CDR2: ENHRY and SYGVKD. Here the CDR3 reads CAISEPRDKIQYF. The DNA for the CDR3 is TGTGCCATCAGTGAACCAAGGGACAAAATTCAGTACTTC.

This clonotype was observed at least ten times. The V gene is TRBV11-3, the J gene TRBJ2-3; no clear D. CDR3 length: 13 amino acids. The ends were cut back, 3 bases at V and 4 bases at J, with 8 bases in the middle. Germline V gene lookup returns CDR1 SGHNT and CDR2 YENEEA. Here the CDR3 DNA reads TGTGCCAGCAGCTTCCCAGATTCAGATACGCAGTATTTT. Translating it yields CASSFPDSDTQYF.

This clonotype showed up many times. This chain uses TRBV5-1 with TRBJ1-5; D is ambiguous. The V gene lost 4 bases and the J gene lost 1 base, with 18 bases spanning the gap. The CDR3 is 17 residues long. Germline V gene data show CDR1 as SGHRS and CDR2 as YFSETQ. CDR3 residues: CASSPGSRVRSNQPQHF. CDR3 bases: TGCGCCAGCAGCCCTGGGAGTAGGGTGAGGAGCAATCAGCCCCAGCATTTT. Using reference TRBV5-1 and TRBJ1-5 for the parts outside the CDR3, the full variable domain is KAGVTQTPRYLIKTRGQQVTLSCSPISGHRSVSWYQQTPGQGLQFLFEYFSETQRNKGNFPGRFSGRQFSNSRSEMNVSTLELGDSALYLCASSPGSRVRSNQPQHFGDGTRLSIL.

This clonotype was detected ten times or more. The rearrangement uses TRBV20-1 and TRBJ1-5, with no clear D. This CDR3 is 16 amino acids long. V shed 4 bases and J shed 0 bases, with 16 bases lying between them. Per germline, CDR1 DFQATT and CDR2 SNEGSKA (reference sequence). The chain's CDR3 is CSANLATDYSNQPQHF. CDR3 bases: TGCAGTGCTAATCTCGCGACGGATTATAGCAATCAGCCCCAGCATTTT.

This clonotype was seen repeatedly, ten times or more. The gene calls are TRBV5-1 and TRBJ1-1, with a tentative D call TRBD1 (5 bases). V was clipped by 4 bases and J by 2 bases, with 12 bases between them. Germline assignment: CDR1 SGHRS and CDR2 YFSETQ. There are 14 residues in the CDR3. Here the CDR3 reads CASSPGRTNTEAFF. The CDR3 DNA reads as TGCGCCAGCAGCCCGGGGCGCACCAACACTGAAGCTTTCTTT.

Many counts were recorded for this clonotype. The V call is TRBV7-2, the J call TRBJ2-5; no clear D gene. Germline V lookup: CDR1 SGHTA, CDR2 FQGNSA. V shed 5 bases and J shed 4 bases, with 17 bases lying between them. The CDR3 has 15 residues. The CDR3 protein is CASSPGWGFGETQYF. The CDR3 nucleotides read TGTGCCAGCAGCCCTGGATGGGGTTTCGGAGAGACCCAGTACTTC.

This clonotype was recorded many times. The rearrangement links TRBV5-1 to TRBJ2-3; a weak D match, TRBD1 (6 bases). The CDR3 length is 14 residues. V was cut by 0 bases and J by 4 bases, with 9 bases left in between. The germline gives CDR1 SGHRS, CDR2 YFSETQ. DNA for the CDR3: TGCGCCAGCAGCTTGGACAGGGTGGCAGATACGCAGTATTTT. It yields the protein CASSLDRVADTQYF.

This clonotype was found many times. A much larger clone is a single base away; this may be a read error. The J gene is TRBJ2-5, the V gene TRBV20-1; 9 bases agree with TRBD2. The CDR3 extends over 14 amino acids. The germline gives CDR1 DFQATT, CDR2 SNEGSKA (reference sequence). The V segment lost 6 bases and the J segment 2 bases; nucleotides outside the gene matches: 7. CDR3 region: CSAPLAGTQETQYF. In nucleotides, the CDR3 is TGCAGTGCCCCTCTAGCGGGAACGCAAGAGACCCAGTACTTC.

For this clonotype: A read error may explain this, as a much larger clone is one base away. The rearrangement joins TRBV6-4 to TRBJ2-1, with 9 bases matching TRBD2. The germline gives CDR1 MRHNA, CDR2 SNTAGT. The V segment lost 3 bases and the J segment 3 bases; nucleotides outside the gene matches: 3. The CDR3 length is 15 residues. The CDR3 DNA reads as TGTGCCAGCAGTGAATCACTAGCGGGCTACAATGAGCAGTTCTTC. Protein product: CASSESLAGYNEQFF.

This clonotype was seen ten or more times. The chain combines TRBV12-3 or TRBV12-4 with TRBJ1-6; D unresolved. Trimming shortened V by 5 bases and J by 1 base, and 15 bases separated the two germline ends. The CDR3 consists of 17 residues. The CDR3 coding sequence is TGTGCCAGCAGTCTTTACAGAAGTAATTCCTATAATTCACCCCTCCACTTT. Residues: CASSLYRSNSYNSPLHF.